This TCR beta chain was retrieved from a study of blood T cell repertoires in COVID-19. The CDR3 totals 15 residues. Deletions cut 4 bases from V and 2 bases from J, with 16 bases between. Per the germline V gene, CDR1 is SGHNT and CDR2 is YYREEE (reference sequence). Clones were read by immunoSEQ multiplex PCR, and TCRdb kept only the in-frame ones, dropping some. The sample has about 98,000 clones, about 86% seen once. This clonotype was sampled from a man between 60 and 75 years old with acute or convalescent COVID-19. Sequencing was carried out using peripheral blood. This chain connects TRBV5-4 to TRBJ2-7, with D perhaps TRBD1 (6 bases). This CDR3 reads CASSPGHSPTYEQYF. CDR3 bases: TGTGCCAGCAGCCCGGGACACTCCCCGACCTACGAGCAGTACTTC.